This TCR beta chain was obtained from a study of beta chain features in type 1 diabetes. In the study overall: What patients shared with healthy donors was a similar profile of age, gender and cell yields. The study's findings and limits: Lower insertion and higher deletion counts appeared at VDJ junctions in type 1 diabetes patients. A potential influence of HLA type upon TCRB rearrangement remained unresolved herein.

In regard to this clone: Antigen: not known.

The investigators reverse transcribed all of the isolated RNA, so they sequenced expressed TCRB transcripts. The method was immunoSEQ multiplex PCR; TCRdb's version includes in-frame clones alone and lacks a portion of them. The profile shows some 150,000 clones, about 44% of them singletons. The CDR3 runs to 18 residues. V was cut by 3 bases and J by 0 bases, with 20 bases left in between. Germline lookup yields CDR1 SGDLS and CDR2 YYNGEE. The receptor was derived from a young man in good health. The chain has TRBV9 and TRBJ2-3; D is perhaps TRBD2 (6 bases). The sample was Tregs from blood. The CDR3 sequence is CASSAVTFGGMSTDTQYF. CDR3 DNA sequence: TGTGCCAGCAGCGCCGTAACGTTCGGCGGGATGAGCACAGATACGCAGTATTTT.